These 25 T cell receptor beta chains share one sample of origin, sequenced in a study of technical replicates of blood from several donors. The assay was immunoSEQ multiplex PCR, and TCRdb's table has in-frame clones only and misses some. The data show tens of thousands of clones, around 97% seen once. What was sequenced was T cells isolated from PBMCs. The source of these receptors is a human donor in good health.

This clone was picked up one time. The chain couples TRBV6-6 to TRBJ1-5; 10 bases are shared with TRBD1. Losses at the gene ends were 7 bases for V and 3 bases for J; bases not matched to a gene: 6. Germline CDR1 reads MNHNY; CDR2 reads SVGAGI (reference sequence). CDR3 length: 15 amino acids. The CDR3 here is CASTGTGAFNQPQHF. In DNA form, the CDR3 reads TGTGCCAGCACCGGGACAGGGGCCTTCAATCAGCCCCAGCATTTT.

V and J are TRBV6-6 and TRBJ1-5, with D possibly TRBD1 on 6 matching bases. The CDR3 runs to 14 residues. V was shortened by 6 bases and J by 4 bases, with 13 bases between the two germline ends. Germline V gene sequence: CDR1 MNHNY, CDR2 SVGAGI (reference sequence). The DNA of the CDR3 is TGTGCCAGCAGACTAGGACAGACTAATCAGCCCCAGCATTTT. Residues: CASRLGQTNQPQHF.

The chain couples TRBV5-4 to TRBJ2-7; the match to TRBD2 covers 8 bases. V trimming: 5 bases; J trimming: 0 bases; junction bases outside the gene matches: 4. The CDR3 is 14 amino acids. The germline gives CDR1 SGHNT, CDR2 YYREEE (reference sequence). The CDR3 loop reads CASRPTSDSYEQYF. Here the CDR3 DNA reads TGTGCCAGCAGACCGACTAGCGACTCCTACGAGCAGTACTTC.

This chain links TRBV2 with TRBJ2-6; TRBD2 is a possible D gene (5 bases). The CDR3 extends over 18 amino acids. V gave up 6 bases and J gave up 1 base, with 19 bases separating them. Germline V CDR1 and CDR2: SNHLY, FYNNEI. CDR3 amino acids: CASSANTRSGSGANVLTF. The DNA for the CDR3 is TGTGCCAGCAGCGCGAATACTAGATCTGGATCTGGGGCCAACGTCCTGACTTTC.

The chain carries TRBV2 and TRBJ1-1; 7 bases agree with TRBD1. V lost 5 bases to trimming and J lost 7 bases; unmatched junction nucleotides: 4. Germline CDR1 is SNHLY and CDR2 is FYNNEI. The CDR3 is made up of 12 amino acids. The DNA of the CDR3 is TGTGCCAGCAGTAATACAGGGGTTGAAGCTTTCTTT. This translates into CASSNTGVEAFF.

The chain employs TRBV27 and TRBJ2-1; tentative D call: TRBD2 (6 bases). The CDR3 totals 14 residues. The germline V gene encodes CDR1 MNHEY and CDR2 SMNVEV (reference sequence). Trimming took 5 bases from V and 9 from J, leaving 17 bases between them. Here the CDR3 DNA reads TGTGCCAGCAGTCAGAGTTGGGGGGAAGGTGAGCAGTTCTTC. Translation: CASSQSWGEGEQFF.

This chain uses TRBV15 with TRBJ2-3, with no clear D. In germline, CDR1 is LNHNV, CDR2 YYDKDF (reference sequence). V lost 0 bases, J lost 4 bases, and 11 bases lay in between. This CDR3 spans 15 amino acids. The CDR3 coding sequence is TGTGCCACCAGCAGAGATTACCCGGTTCCAGATACGCAGTATTTT. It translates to CATSRDYPVPDTQYF.

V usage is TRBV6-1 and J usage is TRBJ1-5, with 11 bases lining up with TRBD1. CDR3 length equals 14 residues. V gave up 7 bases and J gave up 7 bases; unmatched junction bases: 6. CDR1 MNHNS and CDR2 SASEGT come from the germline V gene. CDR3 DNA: TGTGCCAGCACCCCGGGACAGGGGGTGCAGCCCCAGCATTTT. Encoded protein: CASTPGQGVQPQHF.

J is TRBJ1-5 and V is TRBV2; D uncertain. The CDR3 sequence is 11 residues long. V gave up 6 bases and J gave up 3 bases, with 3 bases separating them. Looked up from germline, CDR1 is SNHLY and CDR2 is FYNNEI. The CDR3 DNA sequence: TGTGCCAGCAGATACAATCAGCCCCAGCATTTT. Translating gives CASRYNQPQHF.

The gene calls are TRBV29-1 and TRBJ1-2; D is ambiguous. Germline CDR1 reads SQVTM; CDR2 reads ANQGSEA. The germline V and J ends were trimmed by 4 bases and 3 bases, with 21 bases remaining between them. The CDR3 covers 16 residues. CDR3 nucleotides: TGCAGCGTTGGCACTATTGACGCCCCGCTCGACTATGGCTACACCTTC. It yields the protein CSVGTIDAPLDYGYTF.

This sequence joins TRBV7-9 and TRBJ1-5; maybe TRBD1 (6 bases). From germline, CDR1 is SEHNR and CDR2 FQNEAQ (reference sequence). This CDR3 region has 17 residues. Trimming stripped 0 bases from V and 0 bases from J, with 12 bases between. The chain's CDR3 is CASSLAGGPHSNQPQHF. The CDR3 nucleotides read TGTGCCAGCAGCTTAGCGGGGGGGCCCCATAGCAATCAGCCCCAGCATTTT.

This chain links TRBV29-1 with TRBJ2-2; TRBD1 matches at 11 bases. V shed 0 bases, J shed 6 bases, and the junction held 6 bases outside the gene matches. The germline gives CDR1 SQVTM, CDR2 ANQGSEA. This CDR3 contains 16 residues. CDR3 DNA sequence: TGCAGCGTTGAAGAACGTGGACAGGGGGCGTCCGGGGAGCTGTTTTTT. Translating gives CSVEERGQGASGELFF.

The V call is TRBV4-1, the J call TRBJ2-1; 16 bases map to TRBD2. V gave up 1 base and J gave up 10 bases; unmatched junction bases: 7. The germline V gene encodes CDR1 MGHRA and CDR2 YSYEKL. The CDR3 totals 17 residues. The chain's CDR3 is CASSQANPGLAGGEQFF. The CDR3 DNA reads TGCGCCAGCAGCCAAGCGAATCCGGGACTAGCGGGAGGGGAGCAGTTCTTC.

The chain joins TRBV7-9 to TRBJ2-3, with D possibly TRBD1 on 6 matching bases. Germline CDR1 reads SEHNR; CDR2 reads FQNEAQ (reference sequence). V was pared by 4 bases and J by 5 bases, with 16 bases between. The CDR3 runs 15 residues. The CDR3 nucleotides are TGTGCCAGCAGCTGGTTGACAGGAAGCGAAGATACGCAGTATTTT. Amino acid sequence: CASSWLTGSEDTQYF. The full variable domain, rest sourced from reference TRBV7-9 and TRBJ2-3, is DTGVSQNPRHKITKRGQNVTFRCDPISEHNRLYWYRQTLGQGPEFLTYFQNEAQLEKSRLLSDRFSAERPKGSFSTLEIQRTEQGDSAMYLCASSWLTGSEDTQYFGPGTRLTVL.

The CDR3 loop reads CASSAVGGSGYTF. CDR3 bases: TGTGCCAGCAGCGCGGTGGGGGGGTCTGGCTACACCTTC. The chain has TRBV9 and TRBJ1-2, with D perhaps matching TRBD1 (5 bases). The CDR3 has 13 amino acids. From germline, CDR1 is SGDLS and CDR2 YYNGEE. The ends were cut back, 3 bases at V and 7 bases at J, with 13 bases in the middle.

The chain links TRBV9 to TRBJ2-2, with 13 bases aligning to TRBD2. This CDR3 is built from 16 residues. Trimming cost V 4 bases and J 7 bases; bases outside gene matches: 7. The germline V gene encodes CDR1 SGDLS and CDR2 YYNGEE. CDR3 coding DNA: TGTGCCAGCAGCCCGGGACTAGCGGGGTCGTACGGGGAGCTGTTTTTT. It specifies CASSPGLAGSYGELFF.

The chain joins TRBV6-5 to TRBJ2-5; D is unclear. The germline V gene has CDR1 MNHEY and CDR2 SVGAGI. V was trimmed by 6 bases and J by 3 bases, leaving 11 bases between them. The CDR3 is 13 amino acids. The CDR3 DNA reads TGTGCCAGCAGGGCCACATTCAAAGAGACCCAGTACTTC. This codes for CASRATFKETQYF.

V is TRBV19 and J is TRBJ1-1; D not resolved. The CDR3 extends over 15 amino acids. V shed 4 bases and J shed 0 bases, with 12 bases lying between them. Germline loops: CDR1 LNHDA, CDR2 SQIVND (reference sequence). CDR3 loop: CASSRGPDLNTEAFF. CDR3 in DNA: TGTGCCAGTAGTAGAGGACCGGACTTGAACACTGAAGCTTTCTTT. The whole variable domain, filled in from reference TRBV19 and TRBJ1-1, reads DGGITQSPKYLFRKEGQNVTLSCEQNLNHDAMYWYRQDPGQGLRLIYYSQIVNDFQKGDIAEGYSVSREKKESFPLTVTSAQKNPTAFYLCASSRGPDLNTEAFFGQGTRLTVV.

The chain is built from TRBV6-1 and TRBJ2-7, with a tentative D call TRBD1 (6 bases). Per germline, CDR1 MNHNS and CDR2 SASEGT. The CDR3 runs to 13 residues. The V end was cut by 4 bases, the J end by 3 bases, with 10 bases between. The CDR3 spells CASSVRGFYEQYF. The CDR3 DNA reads TGTGCCAGCAGTGTGAGGGGGTTCTACGAGCAGTACTTC.

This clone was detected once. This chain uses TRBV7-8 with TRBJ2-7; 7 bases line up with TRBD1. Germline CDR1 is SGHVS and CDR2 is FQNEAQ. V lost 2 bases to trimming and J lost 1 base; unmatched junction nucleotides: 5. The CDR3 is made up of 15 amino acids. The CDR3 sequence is CASSLLGTASYEQYF. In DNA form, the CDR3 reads TGTGCCAGCAGCTTACTGGGGACAGCTTCCTACGAGCAGTACTTC.

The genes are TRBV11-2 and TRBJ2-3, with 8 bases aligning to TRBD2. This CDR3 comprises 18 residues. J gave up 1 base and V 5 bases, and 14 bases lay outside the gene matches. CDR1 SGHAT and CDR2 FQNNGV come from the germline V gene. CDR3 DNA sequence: TGTGCCAGCAGCACCCAACGGGGGAGAGCGGGGGGCACAGATACGCAGTATTTT. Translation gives CASSTQRGRAGGTDTQYF. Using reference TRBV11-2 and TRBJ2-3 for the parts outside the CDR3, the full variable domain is EAGVAQSPRYKIIEKRQSVAFWCNPISGHATLYWYQQILGQGPKLLIQFQNNGVVDDSQLPKDRFSAERLKGVDSTLKIQPAKLEDSAVYLCASSTQRGRAGGTDTQYFGPGTRLTVL.

The CDR3 DNA reads TGTGCCAGTAGTATAGAAGGAGTTCATGGCTACACCTTC. It codes for CASSIEGVHGYTF. V and J are TRBV19 and TRBJ1-2; the D is unclear. The CDR3 runs 13 residues. The germline gives CDR1 LNHDA, CDR2 SQIVND (reference sequence). V was pared by 0 bases and J by 6 bases, with 8 bases between.

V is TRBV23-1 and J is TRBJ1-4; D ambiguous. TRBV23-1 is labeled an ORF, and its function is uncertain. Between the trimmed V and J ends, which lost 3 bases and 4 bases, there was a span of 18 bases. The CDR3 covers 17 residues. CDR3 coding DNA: TGCGCCAGCAGTCATCCAGCACACGGGTTAGATAATGAAAAACTGTTTTTT. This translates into CASSHPAHGLDNEKLFF.

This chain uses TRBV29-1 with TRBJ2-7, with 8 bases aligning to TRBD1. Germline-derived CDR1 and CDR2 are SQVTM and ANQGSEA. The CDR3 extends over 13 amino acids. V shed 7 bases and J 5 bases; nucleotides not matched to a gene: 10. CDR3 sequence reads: CSGGGQGRDEQYF. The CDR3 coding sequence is TGCAGCGGGGGAGGACAGGGCCGTGACGAGCAGTACTTC.

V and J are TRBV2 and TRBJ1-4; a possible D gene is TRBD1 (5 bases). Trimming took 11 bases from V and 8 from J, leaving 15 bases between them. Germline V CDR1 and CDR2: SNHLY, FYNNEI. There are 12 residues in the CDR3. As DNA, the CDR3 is TGTGCCTCGCAAGGGGCAGGAGAAAAACTGTTTTTT. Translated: CASQGAGEKLFF.